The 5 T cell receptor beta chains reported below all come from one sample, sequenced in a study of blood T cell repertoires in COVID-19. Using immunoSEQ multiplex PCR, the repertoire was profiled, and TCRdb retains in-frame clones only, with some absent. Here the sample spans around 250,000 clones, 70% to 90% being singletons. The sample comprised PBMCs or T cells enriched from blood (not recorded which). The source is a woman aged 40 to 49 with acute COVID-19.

The CDR3 DNA follows: TGTGCCAGCAGTTTAGGCGCACAGCAGGGAGAAAAACTGTTTTTT. Translated: CASSLGAQQGEKLFF. The gene calls are TRBV28 and TRBJ1-4; D perhaps matches TRBD1 (5 bases). CDR1 is MDHEN and CDR2 is SYDVKM in the germline V gene. The ends were cut back, 2 bases at V and 8 bases at J, with 15 bases in the middle. The length of the CDR3 is 15 residues.

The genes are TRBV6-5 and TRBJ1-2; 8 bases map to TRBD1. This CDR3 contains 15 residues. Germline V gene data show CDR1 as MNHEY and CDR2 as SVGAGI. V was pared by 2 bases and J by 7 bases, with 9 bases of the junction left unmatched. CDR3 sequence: CASSYLSGGVIGYTF. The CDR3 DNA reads TGTGCCAGCAGTTACCTCTCAGGGGGCGTTATTGGCTACACCTTC.

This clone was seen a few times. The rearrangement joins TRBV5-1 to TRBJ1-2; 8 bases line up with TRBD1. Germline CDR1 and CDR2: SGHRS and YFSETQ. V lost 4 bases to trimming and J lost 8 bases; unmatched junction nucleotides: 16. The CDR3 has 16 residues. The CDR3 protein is CASSTGQGSSSEGYTF. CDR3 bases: TGCGCCAGCAGCACTGGACAGGGCTCTTCCTCGGAGGGCTACACCTTC.

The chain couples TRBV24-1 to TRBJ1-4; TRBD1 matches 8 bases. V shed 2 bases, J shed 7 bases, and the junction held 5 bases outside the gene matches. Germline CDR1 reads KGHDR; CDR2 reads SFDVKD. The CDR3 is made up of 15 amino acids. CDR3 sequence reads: CATSDSTGAGEKLFF. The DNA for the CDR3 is TGTGCCACCAGTGATTCGACAGGGGCGGGTGAAAAACTGTTTTTT.

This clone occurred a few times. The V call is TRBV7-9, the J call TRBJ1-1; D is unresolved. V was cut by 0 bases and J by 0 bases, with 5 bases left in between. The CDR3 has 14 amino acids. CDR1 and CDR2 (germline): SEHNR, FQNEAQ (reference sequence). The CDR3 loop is CASSLAQMNTEAFF. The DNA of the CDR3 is TGTGCCAGCAGCTTAGCACAGATGAACACTGAAGCTTTCTTT.